This is a list of T cell receptor beta chains from one sample in a study of T cell changes during pregnancy in multiple sclerosis. Assay: immunoSEQ multiplex PCR; the TCRdb copy retains only in-frame clones and omits some. Of approximately 130,000 clones listed, roughly 95% are singletons. The sample here was peripheral blood, taken after pregnancy. These TCRs come from a female donor with multiple sclerosis, enrolled in a pregnancy study. CDR3s include the opening cysteine and the closing phenylalanine or tryptophan. A D gene is named only where the DNA matches it firmly. Some rows mark clone size as missing; the rest say once, few, many or name a class of expanded clone.

>TRBD2|TRBV7-9|NA|TRBJ2-7
TGTGCCAGCAGCCCAAGCGGGAGTGGGTACGAGCAGTACTTC
CASSPSGSGYEQYF
>NA|TRBV18|NA|TRBJ2-2
TGTGCCAGCTCACCTATCGCATCCACTACTGGGGAGCTGTTTTTT
CASSPIASTTGELFF
>NA|TRBV5-1|NA|TRBJ2-5
TGCGCCAGCAGCTTCCGGGACACACAAGAGACCCAGTACTTC
CASSFRDTQETQYF
>NA|TRBV7-3|NA|TRBJ2-3
TGTGCCAGCAGCTTAAATCCCCTCCCCGGAGATACGCAGTATTTT
CASSLNPLPGDTQYF
>NA|TRBV7-8|NA|TRBJ2-2
TGTGCCAGCAGCTTAACGGCGGGTGGGGAGCTGTTTTTT
CASSLTAGGELFF
>NA|TRBV18|once|TRBJ1-1
TGTGCCAGCTCACCACCCTCCAGGCCCATGAACACTGAAGCTTTCTTT
CASSPPSRPMNTEAFF
>NA|TRBV19|NA|TRBJ1-1
TGTGCCAGTACCACCCGGAGGGACACTGAAGCTTTCTTT
CASTTRRDTEAFF
>NA|TRBV19|NA|TRBJ1-1
TGTGCCAGTAGTATTAGTTACCTTGAAGCTTTCTTT
CASSISYLEAFF
>TRBD2|TRBV2|NA|TRBJ2-5
TGTGCCAGCAGTGGGCGGGAGCGGGGTGGAGAGACCCAGTACTTC
CASSGRERGGETQYF
>NA|TRBV15|NA|TRBJ1-4
TGTGCCACCAGCAGAGAACGGGTTGCAAATGAAAAACTGTTTTTT
CATSRERVANEKLFF
>NA|TRBV5-1|NA|TRBJ2-3
TGCGCCAGCGCGGAAATTCCCGGGAGTTATGTTACGCAGTATTTT
CASAEIPGSYVTQYF
>NA|TRBV30|NA|TRBJ2-7
TGTGCCTTGGAGATGGGGAGCGCCTACGAGCAGTACTTC
CALEMGSAYEQYF
>NA|TRBV7-6|NA|TRBJ1-1
TGTGCCAGCAGCTCCGGGACGGAGGGCCCGAACACTGAAGCTTTCTTT
CASSSGTEGPNTEAFF
>NA|TRBV28|NA|TRBJ2-5
TGTGCCAGCAGTCCCCCCCGGGGGAAATTGGGAGAGACCCAGTACTTC
CASSPPRGKLGETQYF
>NA|TRBV7-2|NA|TRBJ1-1
TGTGCCAGCAGCTCGAGAGGTGGGGGCCGGACTGAAGCTTTCTTT
CASSSRGGGRTEAFF
>NA|TRBV4-1|NA|TRBJ2-1
TGCGCCAGCAGCTCCCGACTATATGAGCAGTTCTTC
CASSSRLYEQFF
>NA|TRBV2|NA|TRBJ2-1
TGTGCCAGCTTTCGCGGCAGCGGTGAGCAGTTCTTC
CASFRGSGEQFF
>NA|TRBV19|NA|TRBJ2-3
TGTGCCTCCTCGGACACCGGCGGAGATACGCAGTATTTT
CASSDTGGDTQYF
>TRBD1|TRBV5-1|NA|TRBJ1-1
TGCGCCAGCAGCTCCGGGACAGGGTTAGTAGACACTGAAGCTTTCTTT
CASSSGTGLVDTEAFF
>NA|TRBV11-2|NA|TRBJ2-1
TGTGCCAGCAGCTTAGTAGGGGGGGCCCCTAGAGGGGAGGAGTTCTTC
CASSLVGGAPRGEEFF
>NA|TRBV5-6|NA|TRBJ2-7
TGTGCCAGCACCTTATACAGCCGCTACGAGCAGTACTTC
CASTLYSRYEQYF
>TRBD1|TRBV27|NA|TRBJ2-2
TGTGCCAGCAGCCCGCTGGGACAGGGGTCCGGGGAGCTGTTTTTT
CASSPLGQGSGELFF
>NA|TRBV7-9|NA|TRBJ2-3
TGTGCCAGCAGCCCTCCGCGGGACAGAGATACGCAGTATTTT
CASSPPRDRDTQYF
>TRBD1|TRBV18|NA|TRBJ2-2
TGTGCCAGCTCACCGCTATGGGGACAGGCTAACACCGGGGAGCTGTTTTTT
CASSPLWGQANTGELFF
>NA|TRBV13|NA|TRBJ1-2
TGTGCCAGCAGTCAGACGGGAACACTAAACTATGGCTACACCTTC
CASSQTGTLNYGYTF
>TRBD2|TRBV27|NA|TRBJ2-5
TGTGCCAGCACCATTTGTGCGGGGGAGTCGGAGACCCAGTACTTC
CASTICAGESETQYF
>NA|TRBV4-3|NA|TRBJ2-5
TGCGCCAGCAGCCAAGATGTTGGCAGGAAGACCCAGTACTTC
CASSQDVGRKTQYF
>TRBD2|TRBV7-9|NA|TRBJ2-1
TGTGCCAGCAGCCAACTAGCGGGTAGTTACAATGAGCAGTTCTTC
CASSQLAGSYNEQFF
>NA|TRBV6-5|once|TRBJ2-7
TGTGCCAGCATATCTTGGCTGGCCCCCTACGAGCAGTACTTC
CASISWLAPYEQYF
>TRBD2|TRBV5-4|NA|TRBJ2-1
TGTGCCAGCAGCTTGGCGCTAGCGGGATCATACAATGAGCAGTTCTTC
CASSLALAGSYNEQFF
>NA|TRBV28|NA|TRBJ1-5
TGTGCCAGCCATTACAACAGGGATCAGCCCCAGCATTTT
CASHYNRDQPQHF
>NA|TRBV28|NA|TRBJ2-3
TGTGCCAGCAGTTTAGGGCGGGTTACAGATACGCAGTATTTT
CASSLGRVTDTQYF
>NA|TRBV4-2|NA|TRBJ2-5
TGTGCCAGCAGCCAAGTGGGGGGAGGACTAACACAAGAGACCCAGTACTTC
CASSQVGGGLTQETQYF
>TRBD1|TRBV5-1|NA|TRBJ1-4
TGCGCCAGCAGCTTAGGAGACAGGGCTAATGAAAAACTGTTTTTT
CASSLGDRANEKLFF
>TRBD2|TRBV29-1|NA|TRBJ2-3
TGCAGCGTAAGGACTAGCGTCGATACGCAGTATTTT
CSVRTSVDTQYF
>NA|TRBV5-1|NA|TRBJ2-7
TGCGCCAGCAGCTTAGGCCCCGGACAGCTCGCCTACGAGCAGTACTTC
CASSLGPGQLAYEQYF
>TRBD2|TRBV5-1|NA|TRBJ2-1
TGCGCCAGCAGCTATGGGGTGGGACTAGCGGGAGTTGAGCAGTTCTTC
CASSYGVGLAGVEQFF
>NA|TRBV27|NA|TRBJ2-4
TGTGCCAGCAGTTTATACCGGACTGCCGGGAACATTCAGTACTTC
CASSLYRTAGNIQYF
>NA|TRBV7-2|NA|TRBJ1-4
TGTGCCAGCAGCTTAGCCCGGACACGGACGAATGAAAAACTGTTTTTT
CASSLARTRTNEKLFF
>TRBD2|TRBV27|once|TRBJ2-1
TGTGCCAGCAGTTTCACTAGCGGGACCCCCTACAATGAGCAGTTCTTC
CASSFTSGTPYNEQFF
>NA|TRBV4-1|few|TRBJ1-1
TGCGCCAGCAGCCGCCCATTAGTGAACACTGAAGCTTTCTTT
CASSRPLVNTEAFF
>NA|TRBV28|once|TRBJ2-2
TGTGCCAGCAGTTTCAGGGGACGGGGGGAGCTGTTTTTT
CASSFRGRGELFF
>TRBD1|TRBV28|NA|TRBJ2-3
TGTGCCAGCAGTTTGGGACAGGGGCTCGACACAGATACGCAGTATTTT
CASSLGQGLDTDTQYF
>TRBD1|TRBV10-3|NA|TRBJ1-1
TGTGCCATCACCGTTGACAGGGGAATGAACACTGAAGCTTTCTTT
CAITVDRGMNTEAFF
>TRBD2|TRBV19|NA|TRBJ2-5
TGTGCCAGTAGTCCCCCTCGGGGCGGGAGAGTTTTCGAGACCCAGTACTTC
CASSPPRGGRVFETQYF
>TRBD2|TRBV28|NA|TRBJ2-1
TGTGCCGGCTCAAGACCGGGACTAGGTGCCCATGAGCAGTTCTTC
CAGSRPGLGAHEQFF
>NA|TRBV6-4|NA|TRBJ1-5
TGTGCCAGCACAGGGGTAGATCAGCCCCAGCATTTT
CASTGVDQPQHF
>NA|TRBV27|NA|TRBJ2-7
TGTGCCAGCAGTTTCGGCAGGTCGTACGAGCAGTACTTC
CASSFGRSYEQYF
>TRBD1|TRBV5-1|NA|TRBJ2-7
TGCGCCAGCAGAATATCGACAGGGGGACCCTACGAGCAGTACTTC
CASRISTGGPYEQYF
>NA|TRBV9|NA|TRBJ2-1
TGTGCCAGCAGCGTAGTGGAGGGGCCCCAGTTCTTC
CASSVVEGPQFF
>TRBD2|TRBV2|NA|TRBJ2-7
TGTGCCAGCAGGGATAGCGGGAGTATGTACGAGCAGTACTTC
CASRDSGSMYEQYF
>TRBD1|TRBV11-2|NA|TRBJ2-5
TGTGCCAGCAGCCCCGGACAGGGACGAGAGACCCAGTACTTC
CASSPGQGRETQYF
>TRBD2|TRBV7-6|NA|TRBJ2-5
TGTGCCAGCAGCTTATTCAGCGGGAGGGCCCAAGAGACCCAGTACTTC
CASSLFSGRAQETQYF
>TRBD1|TRBV6-5|NA|TRBJ1-2
TGTGCCAGCAGTTACTCAGACAGGGGCCGAGGCTACACCTTC
CASSYSDRGRGYTF